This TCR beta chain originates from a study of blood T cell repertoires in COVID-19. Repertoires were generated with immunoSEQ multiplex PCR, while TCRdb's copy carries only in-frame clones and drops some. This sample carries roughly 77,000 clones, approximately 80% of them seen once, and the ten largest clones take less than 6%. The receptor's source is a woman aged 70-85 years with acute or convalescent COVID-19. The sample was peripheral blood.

CDR3 coding DNA: TGTGCCGCTTGGGGTGGGACAGAGGCTGATGGCTACACCTTC. Residues: CAAWGGTEADGYTF. The chain carries TRBV10-3 and TRBJ1-2; 7 nucleotides line up with TRBD1. Germline V lookup: CDR1 ENHRY, CDR2 SYGVKD. The CDR3 sequence is 14 residues long. The junction had 15 bases not matched to a gene; V was cut back by 11 bases and J by 6 bases.